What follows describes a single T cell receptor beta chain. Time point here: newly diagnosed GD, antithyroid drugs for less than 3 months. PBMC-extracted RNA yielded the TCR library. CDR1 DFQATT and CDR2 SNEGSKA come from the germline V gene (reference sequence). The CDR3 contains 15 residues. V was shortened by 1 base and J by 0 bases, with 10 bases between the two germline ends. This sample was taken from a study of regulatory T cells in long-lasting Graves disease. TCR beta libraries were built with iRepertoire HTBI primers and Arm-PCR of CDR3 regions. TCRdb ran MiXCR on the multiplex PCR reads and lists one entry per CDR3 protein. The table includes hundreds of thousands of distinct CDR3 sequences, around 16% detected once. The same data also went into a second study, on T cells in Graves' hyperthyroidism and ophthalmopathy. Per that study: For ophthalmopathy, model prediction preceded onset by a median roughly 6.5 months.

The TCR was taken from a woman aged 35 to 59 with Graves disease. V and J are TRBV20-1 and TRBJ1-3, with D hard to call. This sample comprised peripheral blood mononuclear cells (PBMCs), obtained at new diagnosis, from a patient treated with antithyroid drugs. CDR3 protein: CSARAPPYSGNTIYF. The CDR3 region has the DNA TGCAGTGCTAGAGCCCCTCCCTACTCTGGAAACACCATATATTTT.